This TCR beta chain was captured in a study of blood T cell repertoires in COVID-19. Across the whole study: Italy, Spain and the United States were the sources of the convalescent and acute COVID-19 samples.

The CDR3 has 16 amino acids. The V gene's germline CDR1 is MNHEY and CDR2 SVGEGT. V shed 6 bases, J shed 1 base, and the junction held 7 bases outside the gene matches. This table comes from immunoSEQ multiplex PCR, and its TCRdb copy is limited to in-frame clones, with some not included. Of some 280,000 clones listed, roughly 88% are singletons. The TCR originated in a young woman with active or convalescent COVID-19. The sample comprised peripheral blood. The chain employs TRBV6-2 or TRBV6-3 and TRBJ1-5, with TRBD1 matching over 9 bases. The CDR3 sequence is CASSNSGTGSNQPQHF. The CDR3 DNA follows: TGTGCCAGCAGCAACTCCGGGACAGGGAGCAATCAGCCCCAGCATTTT.